This TCR beta chain was sequenced during a study of cytomegalovirus exposure and HLA in healthy donors. PCR primers comprised 60 Vbeta and 13 Jbeta primers. Using immunoSEQ multiplex PCR, the repertoire was profiled, and TCRdb retains in-frame clones only, with some absent. The data contain about 94,000 clones, 70% to 85% of them singletons. Findings of the study overall: TCR beta chain V- and J-gene trimming was linked, in a later analysis, to a missense variant in DCLRE1C. The authors listed 180 or so TCR beta chains as cytomegalovirus-associated.

On this clone: Its antigen is as yet unknown.

Nobody wrote down the CMV serostatus of this donor. V shed 0 bases and J shed 6 bases, with 6 bases lying between them. The CDR3 runs 13 residues. Germline CDR1 reads SGHRS; CDR2 reads YFSETQ. Sequencing used PBMCs. The receptor comes from a human donor in good health. The gene calls are TRBV5-1 and TRBJ2-2; D gene uncertain. In nucleotides, the CDR3 is TGCGCCAGCAGCTTGGTTGTCTCCGGGGAGCTGTTTTTT. It specifies CASSLVVSGELFF.